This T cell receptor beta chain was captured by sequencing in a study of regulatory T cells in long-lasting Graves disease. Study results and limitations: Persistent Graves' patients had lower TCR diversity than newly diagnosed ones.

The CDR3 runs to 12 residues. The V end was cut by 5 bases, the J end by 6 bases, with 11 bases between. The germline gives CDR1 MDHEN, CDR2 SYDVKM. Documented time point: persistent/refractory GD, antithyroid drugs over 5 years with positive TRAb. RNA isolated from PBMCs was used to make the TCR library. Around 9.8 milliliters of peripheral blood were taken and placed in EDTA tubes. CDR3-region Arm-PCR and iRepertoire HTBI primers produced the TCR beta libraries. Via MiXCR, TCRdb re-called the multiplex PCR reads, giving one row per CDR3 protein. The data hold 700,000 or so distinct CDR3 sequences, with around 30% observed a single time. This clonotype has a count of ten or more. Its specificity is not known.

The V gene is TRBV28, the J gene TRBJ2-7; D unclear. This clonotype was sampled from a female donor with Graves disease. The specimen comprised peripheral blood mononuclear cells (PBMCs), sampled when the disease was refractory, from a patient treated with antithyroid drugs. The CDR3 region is CASSPLAREQYF. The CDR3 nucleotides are TGTGCCAGCAGTCCCTTGGCGCGCGAGCAGTACTTC.